The clone carrying this T cell receptor (beta chain) was seen only a few times. Antigen specificity is unknown. CDR1 SGHAT and CDR2 FQNNGV come from the germline V gene. This CDR3 spans 12 amino acids. V lost 8 bases and J 2 bases, leaving 8 bases between the germline ends. Clones were sequenced by immunoSEQ multiplex PCR, and TCRdb holds only the in-frame ones, with some missing. This sample yields about 97,000 clones, of which approximately 90% are seen a single time; 6% to 8% belongs to the top ten. The sample is drawn from a study of T cell responses to AZD1222 COVID-19 vaccine. Findings of the study overall: Clonal diversity was possibly underestimated; the donors were predominantly white British and more often female.

The starting material was peripheral blood, obtained on day 0 of AZD1222 vaccination. This receptor was taken from an adult in good health. This chain joins TRBV11-2 and TRBJ2-3; D uncertain. CDR3 sequence (DNA): TGTGCCAGCGGGTCTCCCACAGATACGCAGTATTTT. Its translation: CASGSPTDTQYF. Together with reference TRBV11-2 and TRBJ2-3, the CDR3 gives the full variable domain: EAGVAQSPRYKIIEKRQSVAFWCNPISGHATLYWYQQILGQGPKLLIQFQNNGVVDDSQLPKDRFSAERLKGVDSTLKIQPAKLEDSAVYLCASGSPTDTQYFGPGTRLTVL.